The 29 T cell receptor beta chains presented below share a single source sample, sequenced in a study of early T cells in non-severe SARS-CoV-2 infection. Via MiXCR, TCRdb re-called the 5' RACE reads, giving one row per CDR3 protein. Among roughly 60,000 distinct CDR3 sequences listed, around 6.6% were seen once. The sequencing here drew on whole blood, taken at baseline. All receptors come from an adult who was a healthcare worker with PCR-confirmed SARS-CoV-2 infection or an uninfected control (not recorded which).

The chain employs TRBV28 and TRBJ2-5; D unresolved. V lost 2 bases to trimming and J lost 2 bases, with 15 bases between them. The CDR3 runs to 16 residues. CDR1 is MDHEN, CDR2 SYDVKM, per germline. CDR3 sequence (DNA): TGTGCCAGCAGTTTACCCGGGTGGTTTGATCAAGAGACCCAGTACTTC. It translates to CASSLPGWFDQETQYF.

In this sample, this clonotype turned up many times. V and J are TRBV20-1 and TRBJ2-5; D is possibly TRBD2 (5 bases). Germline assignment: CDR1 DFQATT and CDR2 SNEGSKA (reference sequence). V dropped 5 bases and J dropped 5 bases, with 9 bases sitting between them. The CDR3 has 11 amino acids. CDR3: CSAWTGETQYF. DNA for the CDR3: TGCAGTGCTTGGACGGGGGAGACCCAGTACTTC.

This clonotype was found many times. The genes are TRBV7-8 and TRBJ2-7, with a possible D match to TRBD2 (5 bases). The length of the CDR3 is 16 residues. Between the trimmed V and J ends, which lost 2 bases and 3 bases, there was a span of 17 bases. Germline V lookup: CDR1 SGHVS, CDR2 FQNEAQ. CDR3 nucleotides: TGTGCCAGCAGCTTATATCGAGCGGCGCTCATCTACGAGCAGTACTTC. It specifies CASSLYRAALIYEQYF.

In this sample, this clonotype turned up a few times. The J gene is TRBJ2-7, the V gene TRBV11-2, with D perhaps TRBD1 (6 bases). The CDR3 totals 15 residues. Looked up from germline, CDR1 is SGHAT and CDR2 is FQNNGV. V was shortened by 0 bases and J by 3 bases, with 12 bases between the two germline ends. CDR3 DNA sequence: TGTGCCAGCAGCTTAGAGACAGGATCCTACTACGAGCAGTACTTC. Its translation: CASSLETGSYYEQYF.

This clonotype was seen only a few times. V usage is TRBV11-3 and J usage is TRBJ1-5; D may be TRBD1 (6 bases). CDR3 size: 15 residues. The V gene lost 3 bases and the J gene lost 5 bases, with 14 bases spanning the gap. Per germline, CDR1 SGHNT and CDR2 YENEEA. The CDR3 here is CASSLAGARYQPQHF. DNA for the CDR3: TGTGCCAGCAGCTTGGCAGGGGCAAGGTATCAGCCCCAGCATTTT.

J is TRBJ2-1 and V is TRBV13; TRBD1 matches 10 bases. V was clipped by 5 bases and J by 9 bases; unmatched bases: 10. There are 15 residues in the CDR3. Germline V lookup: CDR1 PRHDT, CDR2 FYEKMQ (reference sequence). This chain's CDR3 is CASSERTGGGSEQFF. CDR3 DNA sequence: TGTGCCAGCAGCGAACGGACAGGGGGTGGAAGTGAGCAGTTCTTC.

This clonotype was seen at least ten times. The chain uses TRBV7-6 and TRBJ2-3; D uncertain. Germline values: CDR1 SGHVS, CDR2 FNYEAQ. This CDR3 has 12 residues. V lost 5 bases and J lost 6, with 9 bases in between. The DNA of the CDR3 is TGTGCCAGCAGCCCAGACACCGATACGCAGTATTTT. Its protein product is CASSPDTDTQYF.

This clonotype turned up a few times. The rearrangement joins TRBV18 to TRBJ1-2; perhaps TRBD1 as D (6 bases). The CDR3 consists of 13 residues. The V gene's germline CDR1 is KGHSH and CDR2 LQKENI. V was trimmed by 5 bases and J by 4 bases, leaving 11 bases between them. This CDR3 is CASSTGQLYGYTF. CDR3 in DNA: TGTGCCAGCTCAACTGGACAGCTCTATGGCTACACCTTC.

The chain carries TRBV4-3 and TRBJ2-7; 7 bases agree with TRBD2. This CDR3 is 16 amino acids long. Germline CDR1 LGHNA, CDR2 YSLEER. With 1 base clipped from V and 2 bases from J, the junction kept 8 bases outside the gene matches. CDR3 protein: CASSQGVAGVAYEQYF. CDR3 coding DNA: TGCGCCAGCAGCCAAGGGGTGGCGGGGGTAGCCTACGAGCAGTACTTC.

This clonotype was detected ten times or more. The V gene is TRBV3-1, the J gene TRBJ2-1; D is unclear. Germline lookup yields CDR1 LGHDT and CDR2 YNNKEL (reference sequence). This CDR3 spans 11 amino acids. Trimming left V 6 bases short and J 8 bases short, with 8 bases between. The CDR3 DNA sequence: TGTGCCAGCAGTCTCATGGATGAGCAGTTCTTC. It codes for CASSLMDEQFF.

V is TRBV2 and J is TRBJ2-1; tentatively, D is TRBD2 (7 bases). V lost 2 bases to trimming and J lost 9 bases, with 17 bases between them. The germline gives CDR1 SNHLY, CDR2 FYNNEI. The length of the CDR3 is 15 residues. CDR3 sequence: CASSELRGPSGEQFF. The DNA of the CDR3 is TGTGCCAGCAGTGAATTGCGGGGGCCCTCTGGTGAGCAGTTCTTC.

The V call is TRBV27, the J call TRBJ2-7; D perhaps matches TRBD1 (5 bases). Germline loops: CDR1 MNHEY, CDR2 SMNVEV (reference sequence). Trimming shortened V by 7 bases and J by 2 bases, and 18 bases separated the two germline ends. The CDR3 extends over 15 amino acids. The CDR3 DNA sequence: TGTGCCAGCAACAAGTTAGGGGAAAGCGCCTACGAGCAGTACTTC. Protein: CASNKLGESAYEQYF.

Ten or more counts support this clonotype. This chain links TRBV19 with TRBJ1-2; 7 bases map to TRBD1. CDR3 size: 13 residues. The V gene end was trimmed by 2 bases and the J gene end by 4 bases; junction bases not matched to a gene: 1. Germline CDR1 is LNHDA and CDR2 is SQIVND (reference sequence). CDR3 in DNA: TGTGCCAGTAGTATAAACAGGGGCTATGGCTACACCTTC. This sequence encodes CASSINRGYGYTF.

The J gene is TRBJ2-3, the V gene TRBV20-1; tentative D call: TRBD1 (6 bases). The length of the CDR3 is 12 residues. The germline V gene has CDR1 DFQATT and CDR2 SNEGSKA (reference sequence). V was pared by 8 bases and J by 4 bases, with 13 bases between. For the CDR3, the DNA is TGCAGTCCATACAGGGAAGCAGATACGCAGTATTTT. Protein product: CSPYREADTQYF.

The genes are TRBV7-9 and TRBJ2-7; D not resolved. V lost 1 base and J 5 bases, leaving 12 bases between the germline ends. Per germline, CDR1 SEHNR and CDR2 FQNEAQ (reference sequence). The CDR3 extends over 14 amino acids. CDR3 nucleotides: TGTGCCAGCAGCTTAGTTGGCAAATTAGACGAGCAGTACTTC. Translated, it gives CASSLVGKLDEQYF.

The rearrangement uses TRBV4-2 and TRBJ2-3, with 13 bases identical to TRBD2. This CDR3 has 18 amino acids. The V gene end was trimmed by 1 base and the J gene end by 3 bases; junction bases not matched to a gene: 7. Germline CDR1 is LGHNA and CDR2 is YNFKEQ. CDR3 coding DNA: TGTGCCAGCAGCCAAGCTGGGACTAGCGGGGATTGGACAGATACGCAGTATTTT. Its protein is CASSQAGTSGDWTDTQYF.

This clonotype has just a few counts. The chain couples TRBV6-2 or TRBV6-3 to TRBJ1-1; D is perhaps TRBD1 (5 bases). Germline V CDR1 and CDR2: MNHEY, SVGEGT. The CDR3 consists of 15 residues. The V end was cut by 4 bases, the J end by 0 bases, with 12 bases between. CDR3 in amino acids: CASSSGSFMNTEAFF. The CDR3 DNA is TGTGCCAGCAGTTCAGGGTCCTTCATGAACACTGAAGCTTTCTTT.

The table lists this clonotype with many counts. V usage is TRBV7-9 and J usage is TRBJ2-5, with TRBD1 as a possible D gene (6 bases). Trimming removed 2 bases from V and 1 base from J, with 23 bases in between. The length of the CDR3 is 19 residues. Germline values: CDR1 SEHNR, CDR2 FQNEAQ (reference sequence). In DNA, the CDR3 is TGTGCCAGCAGCTTAACCTACCTCGTCAGGGGACGTGCCCAAGAGACCCAGTACTTC. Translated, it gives CASSLTYLVRGRAQETQYF.

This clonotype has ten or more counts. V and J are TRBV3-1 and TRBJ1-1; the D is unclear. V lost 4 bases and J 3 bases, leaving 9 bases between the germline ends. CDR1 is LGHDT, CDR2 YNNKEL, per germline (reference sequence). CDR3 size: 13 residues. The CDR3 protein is CASSPLSDTEAFF. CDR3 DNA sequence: TGTGCCAGCAGCCCTCTCAGTGACACTGAAGCTTTCTTT. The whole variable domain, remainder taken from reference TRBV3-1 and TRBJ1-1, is DTAVSQTPKYLVTQMGNDKSIKCEQNLGHDTMYWYKQDSKKFLKIMFSYNNKELIINETVPNRFSPKSPDKAHLNLHINSLELGDSAVYFCASSPLSDTEAFFGQGTRLTVV.

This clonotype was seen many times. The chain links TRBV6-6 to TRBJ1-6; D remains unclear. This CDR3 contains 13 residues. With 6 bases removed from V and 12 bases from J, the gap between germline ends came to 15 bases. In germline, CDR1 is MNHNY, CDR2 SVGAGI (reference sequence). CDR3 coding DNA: TGTGCCAGCAGCTTACCCCCGGCTCTACCCCTCCACTTT. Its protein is CASSLPPALPLHF.

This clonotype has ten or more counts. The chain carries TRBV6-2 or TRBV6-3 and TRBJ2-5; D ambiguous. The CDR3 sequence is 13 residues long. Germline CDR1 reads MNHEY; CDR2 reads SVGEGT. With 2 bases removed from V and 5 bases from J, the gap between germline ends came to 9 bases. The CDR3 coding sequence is TGTGCCAGCAGTTACCCCCCGCCGGAGACCCAGTACTTC. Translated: CASSYPPPETQYF.

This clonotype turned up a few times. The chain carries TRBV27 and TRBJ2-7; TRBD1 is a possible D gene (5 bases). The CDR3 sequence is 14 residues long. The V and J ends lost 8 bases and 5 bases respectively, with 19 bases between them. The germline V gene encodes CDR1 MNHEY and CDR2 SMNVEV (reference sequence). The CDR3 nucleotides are TGTGCCAGCGCCGATCGAACAGGTTACGACGAGCAGTACTTC. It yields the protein CASADRTGYDEQYF.

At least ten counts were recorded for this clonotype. CDR3 residues: CASSPPAGGLLGEQFF. The DNA of the CDR3 is TGTGCCAGCTCACCACCAGCGGGGGGCCTACTGGGTGAGCAGTTCTTC. V gene TRBV18 combines with J gene TRBJ2-1; 9 nucleotides line up with TRBD2. Germline loops: CDR1 KGHSH, CDR2 LQKENI. Trimming cost V 0 bases and J 9 bases; bases outside gene matches: 9. The CDR3 runs to 16 residues.

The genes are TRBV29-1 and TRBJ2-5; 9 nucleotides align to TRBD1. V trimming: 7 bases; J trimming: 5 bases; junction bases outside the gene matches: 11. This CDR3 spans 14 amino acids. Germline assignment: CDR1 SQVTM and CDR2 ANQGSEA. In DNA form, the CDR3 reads TGCAGCGCGAGCGTGGACAGGGGCGACGAGACCCAGTACTTC. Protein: CSASVDRGDETQYF.

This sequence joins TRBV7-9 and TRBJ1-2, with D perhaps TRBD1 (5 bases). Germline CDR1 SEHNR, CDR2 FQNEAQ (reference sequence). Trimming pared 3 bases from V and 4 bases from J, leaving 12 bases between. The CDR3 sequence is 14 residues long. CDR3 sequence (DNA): TGTGCCAGCAGCTTGGCAGGGACCCTCTATGGCTACACCTTC. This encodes CASSLAGTLYGYTF. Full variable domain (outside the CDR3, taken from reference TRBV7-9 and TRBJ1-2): DTGVSQNPRHKITKRGQNVTFRCDPISEHNRLYWYRQTLGQGPEFLTYFQNEAQLEKSRLLSDRFSAERPKGSFSTLEIQRTEQGDSAMYLCASSLAGTLYGYTFGSGTRLTVV.

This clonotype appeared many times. The CDR3 region is CASSRLLAGHGELFF. The DNA of the CDR3 is TGTGCCAGCAGTCGCCTCCTAGCGGGGCACGGGGAGCTGTTTTTT. This chain connects TRBV7-2 to TRBJ2-2, with TRBD2 identical over 9 bases. J lost 7 bases, V lost 6 bases, and 9 bases had no gene match. Germline loops: CDR1 SGHTA, CDR2 FQGNSA. The CDR3 consists of 15 residues.

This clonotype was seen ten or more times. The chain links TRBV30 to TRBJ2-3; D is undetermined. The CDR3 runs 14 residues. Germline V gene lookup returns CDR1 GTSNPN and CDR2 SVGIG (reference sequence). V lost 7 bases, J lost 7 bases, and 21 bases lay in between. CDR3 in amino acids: CAYQGLSKGNTQYF. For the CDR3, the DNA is TGTGCCTACCAAGGGCTCTCGAAAGGAAATACGCAGTATTTT.

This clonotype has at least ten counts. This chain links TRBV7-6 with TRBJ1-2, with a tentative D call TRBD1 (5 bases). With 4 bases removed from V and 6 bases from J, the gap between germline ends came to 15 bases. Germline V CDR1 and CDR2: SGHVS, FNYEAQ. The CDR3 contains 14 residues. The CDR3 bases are TGTGCCAGCAGCTGGGCCGAGGGGACCGATGGCTACACCTTC. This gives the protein CASSWAEGTDGYTF.

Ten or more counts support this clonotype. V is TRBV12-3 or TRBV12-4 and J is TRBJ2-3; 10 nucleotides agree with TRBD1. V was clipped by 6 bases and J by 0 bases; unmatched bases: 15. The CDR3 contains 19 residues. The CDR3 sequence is CASRQGTGALLISTDTQYF. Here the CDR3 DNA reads TGTGCCAGCAGACAGGGGACAGGGGCCTTATTGATTAGCACAGATACGCAGTATTTT.